The 21 T cell receptor beta chains below were found in one sample sequenced in a study of shared clonotypes between healthy human individuals. Repertoires were generated with immunoSEQ multiplex PCR, while TCRdb's copy carries only in-frame clones and drops some. The sample records about half a million clones, 81% being singletons. Sequenced input: PBMCs. Receptors originate from a woman in her forties in good health. Some clones in this sample may be carry-over from other donors' samples.

Of note for this clone: Given a far larger clone just one base away, this is likely a sequencing read error. The chain couples TRBV28 to TRBJ2-3; D is perhaps TRBD1 (6 bases). V was clipped by 9 bases and J by 1 base, with 17 bases between them. The CDR3 spans 15 residues. Germline V lookup: CDR1 MDHEN, CDR2 SYDVKM. As DNA, the CDR3 is TGTGCCAGAAGCACCCCGGGACACCGCACAGATACGCAGTATTTT. It translates to CARSTPGHRTDTQYF.

On this clone: A far larger clone is one nucleotide away, so this likely arose from a read error. Other DNA sequences in the same sample also yield this CDR3. This sequence joins TRBV5-1 and TRBJ1-1; 9 bases line up with TRBD1. The CDR3 spans 14 residues. Germline V CDR1 and CDR2: SGHRS, YFSETQ. The CDR3 DNA sequence: TGCGCCAGCAGCCGGGACAGGGTGGGTAATGAAGCCTTCTTT. Amino acid sequence: CASSRDRVGNEAFF.

J is TRBJ1-2 and V is TRBV27; D remains ambiguous. The CDR3 is made up of 12 amino acids. Germline V CDR1 and CDR2: MNHEY, SMNVEV (reference sequence). The V end was cut by 2 bases, the J end by 5 bases, with 6 bases between. CDR3 DNA: TGTGCCAGCAGTTTAAAAGTTTATGGCTACACCTTC. Encoded protein: CASSLKVYGYTF.

As to this clone: A far bigger clonotype differs at one base, so this is likely a read error. V gene TRBV7-9 combines with J gene TRBJ2-1, with 11 bases that match TRBD2. The CDR3 contains 17 residues. Germline V CDR1 and CDR2: SEHNR, FQNEAQ (reference sequence). The CDR3 DNA reads as TGTGCCGGCAGCTTAGATTTTAGCGGGAGGGTCTACAATGAGCAGTTCTTC. Translated, it gives CAGSLDFSGRVYNEQFF.

With respect to this clone: It is likely a read error: a sequence one base away is far more abundant. The sample carries other DNA sequences with the same CDR3. The chain couples TRBV6-6 to TRBJ2-7, with a possible D match to TRBD2 (6 bases). Germline CDR1 reads MNHNY; CDR2 reads SVGAGI (reference sequence). The CDR3 covers 16 residues. V dropped 5 bases and J dropped 2 bases, with 19 bases sitting between them. The CDR3 DNA reads TGTGCCAGCAGTCAAGGGGTGCCGGGACTTCCCTACGAGCAGTACTTC. Translated, it gives CASSQGVPGLPYEQYF.

This clone was counted between two and nine times. The rearrangement links TRBV5-6 to TRBJ2-2; D might be TRBD1 or TRBD2, each matching 5 bases. The CDR3 consists of 17 residues. CDR1 SGHDT and CDR2 YYEEEE come from the germline V gene. The V gene lost 2 bases and the J gene lost 0 bases, with 14 bases spanning the gap. The CDR3 here is CASSFYGDLANTGELFF. CDR3 sequence (DNA): TGTGCCAGCAGCTTTTACGGGGACCTAGCGAACACCGGGGAGCTGTTTTTT.

V and J are TRBV6-6 and TRBJ2-2; perhaps TRBD2 as D (5 bases). Trimming took off 2 bases at V and 4 bases at J, with 11 bases between the two ends. The CDR3 is 15 amino acids. Germline CDR1 reads MNHNY; CDR2 reads SVGAGI (reference sequence). For the CDR3, the DNA is TGTGCCAGCAGTTACGAGGGTTCGGGCACCGGGGAGCTGTTTTTT. Its translation: CASSYEGSGTGELFF.

This clone was seen only once. A read error likely explains this, since a far larger clone differs by one base. The chain links TRBV7-2 to TRBJ2-5, with D hard to call. The J call may not be correct, given that the DNA end is closer to TRBJ2-7. CDR1 is SGHTA, CDR2 FQGNSA, per germline. The length of the CDR3 is 14 residues. The CDR3 reads CASSFYSGTYEQYF. The CDR3 bases are TGTGCCAGCAGCTTTTACAGTGGGACCTACGAGCAGTACTTC.

Notes on this clone: This sample includes further DNA sequences coding for the same CDR3. The V and J genes are TRBV18 and TRBJ1-5; TRBD1 agrees at 7 bases. The CDR3 contains 15 residues. Looked up from germline, CDR1 is KGHSH and CDR2 is LQKENI. V shed 3 bases and J 0 bases; nucleotides not matched to a gene: 2. This CDR3 is CASSPGTASNQPQHF. Written as DNA, the CDR3 is TGTGCCAGCTCACCTGGGACAGCTAGCAATCAGCCCCAGCATTTT.

A note on this clone: This likely traces to a read error, being one base from a far larger clone. This rearrangement joins TRBV6-6 to TRBJ1-1; D gene unclear. The germline gives CDR1 MNHNY, CDR2 SVGAGI (reference sequence). The CDR3 is made up of 13 amino acids. The CDR3 reads CASSRTENTGAFF. The CDR3 DNA follows: TGTGCCAGCAGTCGAACAGAGAACACTGGAGCTTTCTTT.

Worth noting for this clone: This sequence is one base from a far larger clone and is likely a read error. The gene calls are TRBV27 and TRBJ2-2; no definite D call. CDR1 MNHEY and CDR2 SMNVEV come from the germline V gene (reference sequence). The CDR3 is 13 residues long. V was pared by 7 bases and J by 4 bases, with 10 bases between. The chain's CDR3 is CASNSHRTGELFF. In DNA, the CDR3 is TGTGCCAGCAATTCCCACCGCACCGGGGAGCTGTTTTTT.

This clone was detected once. The chain carries TRBV7-6 and TRBJ2-7; D might be TRBD2 (6 bases). This CDR3 has 15 amino acids. Germline-derived CDR1 and CDR2 are SGHVS and FNYEAQ. Between the trimmed V and J ends, which lost 3 bases and 1 base, there was a span of 13 bases. CDR3 protein: CASSFVSEGSYEQYF. CDR3 coding DNA: TGTGCCAGCAGCTTTGTGTCGGAGGGGTCCTACGAGCAGTACTTC.

The chain recombines TRBV11-3 with TRBJ2-3, with TRBD2 matching over 7 bases. The CDR3 consists of 17 residues. V trimming: 1 base; J trimming: 1 base; junction bases outside the gene matches: 8. The V gene's germline CDR1 is SGHNT and CDR2 YENEEA. The DNA of the CDR3 is TGTGCCAGCAGCTTAGGTCTGGGAGGGCCCCGCACAGATACGCAGTATTTT. It encodes CASSLGLGGPRTDTQYF.

This clone was observed a single time. This chain uses TRBV30 with TRBJ1-5, with D hard to call. The germline CDR1 and CDR2 sequences are GTSNPN and SVGIG (reference sequence). The CDR3 extends over 13 amino acids. V was cut by 2 bases and J by 5 bases, with 10 bases left in between. CDR3: CAWSRQEDQPQHF. In DNA form, the CDR3 reads TGTGCCTGGAGTCGGCAGGAGGATCAGCCCCAGCATTTT.

The chain carries TRBV15 and TRBJ2-7, with TRBD1 identical over 9 bases. Germline CDR1 LNHNV, CDR2 YYDKDF (reference sequence). V lost 4 bases to trimming and J lost 10 bases; unmatched junction nucleotides: 14. CDR3 length equals 15 residues. This chain's CDR3 is CATSTPGQGDVQQYF. The CDR3 nucleotides read TGTGCCACCAGCACCCCGGGACAGGGAGATGTCCAACAGTACTTC.

The V call is TRBV15, the J call TRBJ1-1; unclear D gene. The CDR3 sequence is 15 residues long. V lost 3 bases to trimming and J lost 4 bases, with 15 bases between them. The V gene's germline CDR1 is LNHNV and CDR2 YYDKDF (reference sequence). The CDR3 loop is CATSRERERSTEAFF. In nucleotides, the CDR3 is TGTGCCACCAGCAGGGAAAGGGAGAGGAGCACTGAAGCTTTCTTT.

V is TRBV9 and J is TRBJ2-5; TRBD2 matches at 9 bases. CDR1 and CDR2 from the germline V gene are SGDLS and YYNGEE. The length of the CDR3 is 14 residues. The J segment lost 5 bases and the V segment lost 2 bases, leaving 4 bases of the junction unmatched. The CDR3 reads CASSVSGSSETQYF. The DNA for the CDR3 is TGTGCCAGCAGCGTTAGCGGGAGTTCGGAGACCCAGTACTTC.

The J gene is TRBJ2-7, the V gene TRBV6-5; D may correspond to TRBD1 or TRBD2 (5 bases each). This CDR3 has 15 residues. Trimming removed 0 bases at V and 2 bases at J, with 11 bases between. Germline V gene data show CDR1 as MNHEY and CDR2 as SVGAGI. CDR3 sequence (DNA): TGTGCCAGCAGTTACTCGGGAGTCAGGGCCTACGAGCAGTACTTC. This sequence encodes CASSYSGVRAYEQYF.

The rearrangement links TRBV6-5 to TRBJ2-1; 9 bases map to TRBD1. This CDR3 is built from 13 residues. V shed 6 bases and J 7 bases; nucleotides not matched to a gene: 4. CDR1 MNHEY and CDR2 SVGAGI come from the germline V gene. CDR3: CASRRTGENEQFF. CDR3 in DNA: TGTGCCAGCAGAAGGACAGGGGAGAATGAGCAGTTCTTC.

The chain uses TRBV5-1 and TRBJ2-5; the match to TRBD2 covers 8 bases. J gave up 5 bases and V 3 bases, and 9 bases lay outside the gene matches. There are 15 residues in the CDR3. Looked up from germline, CDR1 is SGHRS and CDR2 is YFSETQ. The CDR3: CASSWGGTSGETQYF. The CDR3 DNA reads TGCGCCAGCAGCTGGGGGGGTACTAGCGGTGAGACCCAGTACTTC.

The V gene is TRBV2, the J gene TRBJ1-2, with D perhaps TRBD1 (5 bases). V was shortened by 3 bases and J by 3 bases, with 8 bases between the two germline ends. The CDR3 totals 13 residues. Germline V gives CDR1 SNHLY, CDR2 FYNNEI. The CDR3: CASSDLTDYGYTF. The CDR3 nucleotides read TGTGCCAGCAGTGATTTGACAGACTATGGCTACACCTTC.